This TCR beta chain was recorded in a study of OX40 agonist ivuxolimab in advanced cancers. The V gene's germline CDR1 is LNHDA and CDR2 SQIVND (reference sequence). The CDR3 consists of 14 residues. V was clipped by 7 bases and J by 6 bases, with 13 bases between them. Libraries were prepared by immunoSEQ multiplex PCR; TCRdb keeps only in-frame clonotypes and omits some of them. This table holds around 67,000 clones, 88% found once. This sequence joins TRBV19 and TRBJ1-6; no clear D gene. The material sequenced was CD4+ or CD8+ T cells sorted from blood, taken in a trial of the OX40 agonist ivuxolimab. The receptor was isolated from an adult with an advanced solid tumor such as melanoma, head and neck, liver or kidney cancer. The CDR3 loop reads CASNSGRPNSPLHF. For the CDR3, the DNA is TGTGCCAGTAATAGTGGCAGGCCTAATTCACCCCTCCACTTT.